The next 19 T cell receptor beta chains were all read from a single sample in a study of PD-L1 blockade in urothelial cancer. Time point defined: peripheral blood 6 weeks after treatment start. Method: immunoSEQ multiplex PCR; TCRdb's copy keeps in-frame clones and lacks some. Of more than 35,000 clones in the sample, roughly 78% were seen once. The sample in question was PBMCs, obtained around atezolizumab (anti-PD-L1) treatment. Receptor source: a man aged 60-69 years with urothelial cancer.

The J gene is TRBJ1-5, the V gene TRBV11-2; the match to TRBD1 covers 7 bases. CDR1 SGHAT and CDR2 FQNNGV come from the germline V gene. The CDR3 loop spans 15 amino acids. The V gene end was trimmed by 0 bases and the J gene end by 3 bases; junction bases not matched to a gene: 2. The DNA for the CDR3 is TGTGCCAGCAGCTTAGATACAGGGGCCAATCAGCCCCAGCATTTT. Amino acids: CASSLDTGANQPQHF.

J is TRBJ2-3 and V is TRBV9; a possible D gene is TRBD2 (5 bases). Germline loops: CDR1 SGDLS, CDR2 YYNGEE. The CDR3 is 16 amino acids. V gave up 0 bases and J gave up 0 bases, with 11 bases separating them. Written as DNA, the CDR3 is TGTGCCAGCAGCGTAGTCGGCGGGTCTAGCACAGATACGCAGTATTTT. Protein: CASSVVGGSSTDTQYF. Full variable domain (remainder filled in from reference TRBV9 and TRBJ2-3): DSGVTQTPKHLITATGQRVTLRCSPRSGDLSVYWYQQSLDQGLQFLIQYYNGEERAKGNILERFSAQQFPDLHSELNLSSLELGDSALYFCASSVVGGSSTDTQYFGPGTRLTVL.

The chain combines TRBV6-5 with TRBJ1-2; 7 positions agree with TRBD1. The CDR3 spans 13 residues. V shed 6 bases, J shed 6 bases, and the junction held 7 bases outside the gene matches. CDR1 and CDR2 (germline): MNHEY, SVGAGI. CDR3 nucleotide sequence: TGTGCCAGCAGCCCTGGCAGGGGGAATGGCTACACCTTC. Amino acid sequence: CASSPGRGNGYTF.

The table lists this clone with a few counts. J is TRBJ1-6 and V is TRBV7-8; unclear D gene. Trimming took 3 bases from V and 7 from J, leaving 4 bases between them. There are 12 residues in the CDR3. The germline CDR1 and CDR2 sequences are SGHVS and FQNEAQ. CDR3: CASSFSNSPLHF. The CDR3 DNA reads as TGTGCCAGCAGCTTTTCAAATTCACCCCTCCACTTT. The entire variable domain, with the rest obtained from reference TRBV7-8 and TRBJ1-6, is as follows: GAGVSQSPRYKVAKRGQDVALRCDPISGHVSLFWYQQALGQGPEFLTYFQNEAQLDKSGLPSDRFFAERPEGSVSTLKIQRTQQEDSAVYLCASSFSNSPLHFGNGTRLTVT.

The CDR3 nucleotides read TGCGCCAGCAGCCCAGCGCGGAGCACAGATACGCAGTATTTT. Translated: CASSPARSTDTQYF. The chain links TRBV5-1 to TRBJ2-3; D gene ambiguous. The CDR3 is 14 residues long. Trimming shortened V by 4 bases and J by 0 bases, and 9 bases separated the two germline ends. CDR1 and CDR2 from the germline V gene are SGHRS and YFSETQ.

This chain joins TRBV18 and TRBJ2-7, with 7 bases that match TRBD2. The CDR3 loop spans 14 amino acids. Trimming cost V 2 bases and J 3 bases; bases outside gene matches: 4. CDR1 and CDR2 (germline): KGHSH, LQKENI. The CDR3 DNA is TGTGCCAGCTCACCAAGGGCTAGCGGCTACGAGCAGTACTTC. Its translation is CASSPRASGYEQYF.

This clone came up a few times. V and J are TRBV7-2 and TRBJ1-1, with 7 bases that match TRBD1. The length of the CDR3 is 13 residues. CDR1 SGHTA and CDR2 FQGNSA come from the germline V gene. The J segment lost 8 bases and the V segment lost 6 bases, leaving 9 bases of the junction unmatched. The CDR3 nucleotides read TGTGCCAGCAGACGTGAAGGGGGCCGGGAAGCTTTCTTT. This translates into CASRREGGREAFF.

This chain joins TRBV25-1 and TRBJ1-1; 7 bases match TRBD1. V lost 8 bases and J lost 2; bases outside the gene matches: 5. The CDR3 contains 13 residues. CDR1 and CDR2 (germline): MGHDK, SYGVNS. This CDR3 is CASARGANTEAFF. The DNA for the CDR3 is TGTGCCAGCGCCAGGGGGGCTAACACTGAAGCTTTCTTT. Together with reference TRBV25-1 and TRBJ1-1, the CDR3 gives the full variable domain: EADIYQTPRYLVIGTGKKITLECSQTMGHDKMYWYQQDPGMELHLIHYSYGVNSTEKGDLSSESTVSRIRTEHFPLTLESARPSHTSQYLCASARGANTEAFFGQGTRLTVV.

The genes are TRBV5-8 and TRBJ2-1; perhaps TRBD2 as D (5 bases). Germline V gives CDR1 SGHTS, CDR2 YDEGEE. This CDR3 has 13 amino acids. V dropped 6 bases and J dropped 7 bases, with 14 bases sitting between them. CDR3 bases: TGTGCCAGCACCGGGCTAGCCGGGAATGAGCAGTTCTTC. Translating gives CASTGLAGNEQFF.

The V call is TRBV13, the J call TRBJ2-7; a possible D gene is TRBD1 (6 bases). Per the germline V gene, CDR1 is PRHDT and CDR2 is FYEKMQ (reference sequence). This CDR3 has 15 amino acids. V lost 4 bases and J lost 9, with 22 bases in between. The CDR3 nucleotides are TGTGCCAGCAGCTCGGACAGAGACCAGGCTCGGGCGCAGTACTTC. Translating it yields CASSSDRDQARAQYF.

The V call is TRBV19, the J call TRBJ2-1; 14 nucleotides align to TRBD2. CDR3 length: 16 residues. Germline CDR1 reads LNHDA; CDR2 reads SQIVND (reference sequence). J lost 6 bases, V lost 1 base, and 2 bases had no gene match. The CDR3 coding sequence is TGTGCCAGTAGTATAGGACTAGCGGGAGGGGGCAATGAGCAGTTCTTC. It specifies CASSIGLAGGGNEQFF.

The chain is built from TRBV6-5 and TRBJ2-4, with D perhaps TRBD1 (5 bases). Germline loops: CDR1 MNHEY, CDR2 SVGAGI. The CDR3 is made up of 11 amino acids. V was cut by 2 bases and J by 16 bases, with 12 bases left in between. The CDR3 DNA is TGTGCCAGCAGTTACGGTGACAGATCATACTTC. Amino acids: CASSYGDRSYF.

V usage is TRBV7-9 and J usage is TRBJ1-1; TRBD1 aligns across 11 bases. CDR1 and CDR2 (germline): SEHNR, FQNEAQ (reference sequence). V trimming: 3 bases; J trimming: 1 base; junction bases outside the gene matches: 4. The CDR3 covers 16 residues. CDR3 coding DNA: TGTGCCAGCAGCTTCAGGACAGGGGGCGCGAACACTGAAGCTTTCTTT. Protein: CASSFRTGGANTEAFF.

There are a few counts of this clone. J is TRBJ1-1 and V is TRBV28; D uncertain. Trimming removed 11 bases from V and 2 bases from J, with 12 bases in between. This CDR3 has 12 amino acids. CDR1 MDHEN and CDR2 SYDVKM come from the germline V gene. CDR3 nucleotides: TGTGCCGGAGCGGCAGTTAACACTGAAGCTTTCTTT. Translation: CAGAAVNTEAFF.

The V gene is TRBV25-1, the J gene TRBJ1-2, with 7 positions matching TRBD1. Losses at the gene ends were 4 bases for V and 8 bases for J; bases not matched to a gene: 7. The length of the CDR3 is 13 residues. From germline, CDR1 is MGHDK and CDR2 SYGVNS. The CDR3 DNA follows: TGTGCCAGCAGTGCTTCGGGACAGCACGGCTACACCTTC. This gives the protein CASSASGQHGYTF.

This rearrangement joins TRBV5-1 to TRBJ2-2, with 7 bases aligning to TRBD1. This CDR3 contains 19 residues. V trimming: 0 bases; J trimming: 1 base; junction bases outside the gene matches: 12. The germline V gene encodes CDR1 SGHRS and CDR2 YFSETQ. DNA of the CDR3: TGCGCCAGCAGCTTGGGACCCCAGGGGGTTAGGATGAACACCGGGGAGCTGTTTTTT. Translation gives CASSLGPQGVRMNTGELFF.

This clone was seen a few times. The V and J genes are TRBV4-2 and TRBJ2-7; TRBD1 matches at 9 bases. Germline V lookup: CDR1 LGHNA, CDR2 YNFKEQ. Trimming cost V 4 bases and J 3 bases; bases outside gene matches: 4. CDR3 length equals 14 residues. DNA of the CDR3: TGTGCCAGCAGCCCGGGACAGGGCGACTACGAGCAGTACTTC. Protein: CASSPGQGDYEQYF.

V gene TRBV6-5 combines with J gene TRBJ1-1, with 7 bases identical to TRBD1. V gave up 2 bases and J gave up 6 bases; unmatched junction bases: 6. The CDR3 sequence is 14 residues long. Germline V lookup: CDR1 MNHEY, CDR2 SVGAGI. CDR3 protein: CASSYDRVAPEAFF. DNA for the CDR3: TGTGCCAGCAGTTACGACAGGGTGGCCCCTGAAGCTTTCTTT.

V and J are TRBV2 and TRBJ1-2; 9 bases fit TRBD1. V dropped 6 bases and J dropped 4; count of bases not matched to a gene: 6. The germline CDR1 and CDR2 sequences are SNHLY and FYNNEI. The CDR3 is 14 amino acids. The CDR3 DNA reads TGTGCCAGCAGAGACGGGACAGGGATCTATGGCTACACCTTC. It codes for CASRDGTGIYGYTF.